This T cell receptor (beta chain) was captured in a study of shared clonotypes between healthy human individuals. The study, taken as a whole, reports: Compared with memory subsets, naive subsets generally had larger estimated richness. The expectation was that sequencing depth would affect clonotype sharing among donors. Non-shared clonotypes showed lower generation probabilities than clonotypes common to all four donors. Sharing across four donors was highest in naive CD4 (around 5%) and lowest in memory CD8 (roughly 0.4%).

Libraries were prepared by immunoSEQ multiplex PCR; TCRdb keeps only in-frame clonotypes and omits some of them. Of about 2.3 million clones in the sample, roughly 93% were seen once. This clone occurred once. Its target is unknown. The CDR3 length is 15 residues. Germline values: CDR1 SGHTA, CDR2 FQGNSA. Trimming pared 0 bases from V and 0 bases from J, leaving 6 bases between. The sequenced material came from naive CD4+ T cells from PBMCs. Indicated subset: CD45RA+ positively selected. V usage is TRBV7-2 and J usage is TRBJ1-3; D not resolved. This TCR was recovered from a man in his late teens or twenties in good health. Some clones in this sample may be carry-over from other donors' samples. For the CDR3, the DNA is TGTGCCAGCAGCTTAGCAGCCTCCTCTGGAAACACCATATATTTT. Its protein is CASSLAASSGNTIYF.